The clone carrying this T cell receptor beta chain was recorded only once. This sample stems from a study of blood T cell repertoires in COVID-19. Turning to the study itself: Both acute and convalescent COVID-19 samples were obtained from the United States, Italy and Spain. PBMCs, B-cell-depleted T cells, or T cells were the source of the cDNA or gDNA that made up the material.

The repertoire was sequenced with immunoSEQ multiplex PCR; TCRdb's copy has only in-frame clones and lacks some. Among nearly 30,000 clones listed, about 92% were seen once. Trimming removed 1 base at V and 0 bases at J, with 13 bases between. Germline assignment: CDR1 SGHDT and CDR2 YYEEEE. The CDR3 runs 16 residues. The genes are TRBV5-6 and TRBJ1-1; D perhaps matches TRBD1 (5 bases). This TCR was sampled from an older man with active or convalescent COVID-19. The sequenced sample was peripheral blood. The CDR3: CASSLSGPLMNTEAFF. CDR3 nucleotides: TGTGCCAGCAGCTTGTCAGGGCCACTTATGAACACTGAAGCTTTCTTT.